One sample yielded the 26 T cell receptor beta chains listed below, sequenced in a study of beta chain features in type 1 diabetes. All of the isolated RNA was reverse transcribed, so expressed TCRB transcripts were sequenced. The repertoire was sequenced with immunoSEQ multiplex PCR; TCRdb's copy has only in-frame clones and lacks some. The data hold some 270,000 clones, with 11% to 15% observed a single time. The specimen was naive CD4+ T cells from blood. These TCRs come from a woman aged 40 to 50 in good health.

About this clone itself: The germline gene is not matched at one end of the junction; a read error may be the cause. V gene TRBV6-5 combines with J gene TRBJ2-7; TRBD2 matches 12 bases. The CDR3 has 14 amino acids. Germline V gene data show CDR1 as MNHEY and CDR2 as SVGAGI. For the CDR3, the DNA is TGTGCCACCAGTGGACTAGCGGGGTTGGGGGAGCAGTACTTC. The encoded protein is CATSGLAGLGEQYF.

This clone was observed a handful of times. V gene TRBV9 combines with J gene TRBJ2-4; TRBD2 matches at 8 bases. Germline V gene lookup returns CDR1 SGDLS and CDR2 YYNGEE. This CDR3 contains 14 residues. V shed 4 bases, J shed 8 bases, and the junction held 8 bases outside the gene matches. The DNA of the CDR3 is TGTGCCAGCAGCCCGGGAGGGGTGGGAGACATTCAGTACTTC. As protein: CASSPGGVGDIQYF. The variable domain in full, completed from reference TRBV9 and TRBJ2-4, reads DSGVTQTPKHLITATGQRVTLRCSPRSGDLSVYWYQQSLDQGLQFLIQYYNGEERAKGNILERFSAQQFPDLHSELNLSSLELGDSALYFCASSPGGVGDIQYFGAGTRLSVL.

The J gene is TRBJ2-5, the V gene TRBV7-9; tentative D call: TRBD1 (6 bases). Per the germline V gene, CDR1 is SEHNR and CDR2 is FQNEAQ (reference sequence). Trimming stripped 4 bases from V and 2 bases from J, with 17 bases between. The CDR3 consists of 16 residues. The CDR3 sequence: CASSSRTVRTQETQYF. CDR3 nucleotide sequence: TGTGCCAGCAGCTCCAGGACAGTGAGAACGCAAGAGACCCAGTACTTC.

This clone was seen a few times. The V call is TRBV2, the J call TRBJ2-5; 7 bases are shared with TRBD2. The CDR3 has 15 residues. With 6 bases clipped from V and 0 bases from J, the junction kept 7 bases outside the gene matches. From germline, CDR1 is SNHLY and CDR2 FYNNEI. CDR3 coding DNA: TGTGCCAGCAGGGGGAGCGGGGAGTACCAAGAGACCCAGTACTTC. Translation gives CASRGSGEYQETQYF.

The gene calls are TRBV5-1 and TRBJ1-2, with D possibly matching TRBD1 (6 bases). CDR3 length: 14 residues. Per germline, CDR1 SGHRS and CDR2 YFSETQ. Trimming cost V 1 base and J 6 bases, with 13 bases left between them. The CDR3 region is CASSLRQGSNGYTF. The CDR3 DNA is TGCGCCAGCAGCTTGCGGCAGGGGTCGAATGGCTACACCTTC.

The genes are TRBV29-1 and TRBJ2-2; D remains unclear. This CDR3 has 13 residues. V was trimmed by 5 bases and J by 5 bases, leaving 12 bases between them. Germline loops: CDR1 SQVTM, CDR2 ANQGSEA. CDR3 in DNA: TGCAGCGTTTCCACAACGACTACCGGGGAGCTGTTTTTT. Amino acids: CSVSTTTTGELFF.

The chain employs TRBV7-9 and TRBJ1-4; TRBD1 is a possible D gene (5 bases). Trimming stripped 1 base from V and 4 bases from J, with 22 bases between. The germline gives CDR1 SEHNR, CDR2 FQNEAQ (reference sequence). The CDR3 has 19 residues. CDR3 protein: CASSLVLGAIIPSNEKLFF. The DNA of the CDR3 is TGTGCCAGCAGCTTAGTCCTTGGGGCTATAATCCCAAGTAATGAAAAACTGTTTTTT.

This chain connects TRBV18 to TRBJ2-5; D is undetermined. The germline CDR1 and CDR2 sequences are KGHSH and LQKENI. The CDR3 runs 14 residues. Trimming shortened V by 0 bases and J by 5 bases, and 10 bases separated the two germline ends. The CDR3 sequence: CASSPPSFWETQYF. The CDR3 DNA follows: TGTGCCAGCTCACCACCTAGCTTCTGGGAGACCCAGTACTTC.

The genes are TRBV5-1 and TRBJ2-4, with 7 bases lining up with TRBD1. The J call is doubtful: the DNA matches TRBJ2-5 better. The germline V gene has CDR1 SGHRS and CDR2 YFSETQ. The CDR3 covers 13 residues. CDR3 residues: CASSAGTDQTQYF. In nucleotides, the CDR3 is TGCGCCAGCAGCGCCGGGACAGACCAGACCCAGTACTTC.

This chain links TRBV18 with TRBJ1-6; no clear D gene. Germline assignment: CDR1 KGHSH and CDR2 LQKENI. The CDR3 is 15 amino acids. V was trimmed by 2 bases and J by 9 bases, leaving 14 bases between them. The CDR3 sequence: CASSPFLPPSSPLHF. CDR3 sequence (DNA): TGTGCCAGCTCACCATTCCTCCCCCCGTCTTCACCCCTCCACTTT.

This clone was picked up a small number of times. The rearrangement uses TRBV4-1 and TRBJ2-1, with TRBD1 identical over 8 bases. Unmatched junction bases numbered 10, after V lost 6 bases and J lost 3 bases. The CDR3 has 16 amino acids. The germline V gene encodes CDR1 MGHRA and CDR2 YSYEKL. The CDR3 loop reads CASRVTGQGGYNEQFF. CDR3 sequence (DNA): TGCGCCAGCAGGGTCACCGGACAGGGTGGCTACAATGAGCAGTTCTTC.

V is TRBV7-9 and J is TRBJ2-7, with 7 bases matching TRBD1. Germline V gene sequence: CDR1 SEHNR, CDR2 FQNEAQ (reference sequence). Trimming took 3 bases from V and 5 from J; bases not matched to a gene: 7. This CDR3 spans 14 amino acids. CDR3 region: CASSFPGGPNEQYF. Here the CDR3 DNA reads TGTGCCAGCAGCTTTCCAGGGGGTCCCAACGAGCAGTACTTC. The variable domain in full, with the rest retrieved from reference TRBV7-9 and TRBJ2-7, is DTGVSQNPRHKITKRGQNVTFRCDPISEHNRLYWYRQTLGQGPEFLTYFQNEAQLEKSRLLSDRFSAERPKGSFSTLEIQRTEQGDSAMYLCASSFPGGPNEQYFGPGTRLTVT.

The table lists this clone with a few counts. The chain links TRBV7-9 to TRBJ2-3; 7 bases map to TRBD2. The CDR3 is made up of 13 amino acids. In germline, CDR1 is SEHNR, CDR2 FQNEAQ (reference sequence). The V and J ends lost 0 bases and 6 bases, in that order; junction bases with no gene match: 0. This CDR3 reads CASSLAGGDTQYF. The DNA for the CDR3 is TGTGCCAGCAGCTTAGCGGGGGGGGATACGCAGTATTTT.

The rearrangement uses TRBV19 and TRBJ1-4; TRBD1 might be the D (5 bases). Germline assignment: CDR1 LNHDA and CDR2 SQIVND (reference sequence). This CDR3 region has 15 residues. The ends were cut back, 3 bases at V and 8 bases at J, with 16 bases in the middle. This CDR3 reads CASSIRQGPVEKLFF. The DNA of the CDR3 is TGTGCCAGTAGTATCAGGCAGGGTCCCGTGGAAAAACTGTTTTTT.

The table lists this clone with a few counts. The genes are TRBV5-1 and TRBJ2-2, with D uncertain. CDR3 length: 13 amino acids. V lost 4 bases and J lost 1, with 5 bases in between. Germline values: CDR1 SGHRS, CDR2 YFSETQ. CDR3 residues: CASSTGNTGELFF. The CDR3 coding sequence is TGCGCCAGCAGCACGGGGAACACCGGGGAGCTGTTTTTT.

The chain carries TRBV27 and TRBJ2-3; 9 bases align to TRBD1. The V and J ends lost 4 bases and 4 bases, in that order; junction bases with no gene match: 6. The CDR3 sequence is 15 residues long. Germline CDR1 and CDR2: MNHEY and SMNVEV (reference sequence). The CDR3, as DNA: TGTGCCAGCAGTTCGACATGGACAGGGGCAGATACGCAGTATTTT. Translation gives CASSSTWTGADTQYF.

The chain has TRBV2 and TRBJ2-1; D not resolved. The CDR3 consists of 12 residues. The germline V and J ends were trimmed by 4 bases and 4 bases, with 5 bases remaining between them. CDR1 is SNHLY, CDR2 FYNNEI, per germline. The CDR3 sequence is CASSGLYNEQFF. CDR3 DNA sequence: TGTGCCAGCAGTGGGCTGTACAATGAGCAGTTCTTC.

This clone was counted between two and nine times. The rearrangement uses TRBV13 and TRBJ2-1, with 16 bases matching TRBD2. The J segment lost 9 bases and the V segment lost 5 bases, leaving 16 bases of the junction unmatched. The germline CDR1 and CDR2 sequences are PRHDT and FYEKMQ (reference sequence). The CDR3 contains 19 residues. The CDR3, as DNA: TGTGCCAGCAGCCGACCGGGACTAGCGGGGGGGCCCTTGCCTCCTGAGCAGTTCTTC. Amino acids: CASSRPGLAGGPLPPEQFF. Full variable domain (outside the CDR3, taken from reference TRBV13 and TRBJ2-1): AAGVIQSPRHLIKEKRETATLKCYPIPRHDTVYWYQQGPGQDPQFLISFYEKMQSDKGSIPDRFSAQQFSDYHSELNMSSLELGDSALYFCASSRPGLAGGPLPPEQFFGPGTRLTVL.

This clone has a handful of counts. The chain has TRBV4-1 and TRBJ1-4, with 8 bases matching TRBD1. CDR1 is MGHRA and CDR2 is YSYEKL in the germline V gene. The CDR3 loop spans 13 amino acids. The V and J ends lost 8 bases and 9 bases, in that order; junction bases with no gene match: 8. In DNA form, the CDR3 reads TGCGCCAGCCGAGGACAGGGTATCCAAAAACTGTTTTTT. It encodes CASRGQGIQKLFF.

The chain is built from TRBV6-5 and TRBJ2-5, with D perhaps TRBD2 (5 bases). Germline CDR1 is MNHEY and CDR2 is SVGAGI. The CDR3 is 14 amino acids. Trimming stripped 2 bases from V and 5 bases from J, with 12 bases between. The CDR3 sequence is CASSYTGLSETQYF. The CDR3 DNA sequence: TGTGCCAGCAGTTACACCGGACTGAGCGAGACCCAGTACTTC.

This clone has only a few counts. This rearrangement joins TRBV27 to TRBJ1-4, with D perhaps TRBD1 (5 bases). The CDR3 runs to 17 residues. V lost 4 bases and J 4 bases, leaving 19 bases between the germline ends. CDR1 is MNHEY, CDR2 SMNVEV, per germline (reference sequence). CDR3 bases: TGTGCCAGCAGTTCTCATGCTGCAGGGCACTATAATGAAAAACTGTTTTTT. It is translated as CASSSHAAGHYNEKLFF.

This chain joins TRBV19 and TRBJ2-5; D may be TRBD1 (8 bases). CDR1 and CDR2 from the germline V gene are LNHDA and SQIVND (reference sequence). The CDR3 sequence is 16 residues long. Trimming shortened V by 4 bases and J by 7 bases, and 22 bases separated the two germline ends. CDR3 DNA: TGTGCCAGTAGTAACACCCTCGACAGGGGCGGGAGGACCCAGTACTTC. Protein sequence: CASSNTLDRGGRTQYF.

There are a few counts of this clone. The chain recombines TRBV4-3 with TRBJ2-1; TRBD2 matches 8 bases. This CDR3 contains 14 residues. Per germline, CDR1 LGHNA and CDR2 YSLEER. With V trimmed by 6 bases and J by 4 bases, 5 bases remained unmatched. The CDR3 DNA reads as TGCGCCAGCAGGAAGCGGGGGCCGTACAATGAGCAGTTCTTC. It specifies CASRKRGPYNEQFF.

The genes are TRBV5-1 and TRBJ2-2; TRBD1 matches 8 bases. CDR1 SGHRS and CDR2 YFSETQ come from the germline V gene. The CDR3 has 16 residues. The V segment lost 3 bases and the J segment 4 bases; nucleotides outside the gene matches: 8. The CDR3 coding sequence is TGCGCCAGCAGCTCTTGGGACAGGTCTGTCACCGGGGAGCTGTTTTTT. Translating gives CASSSWDRSVTGELFF.

This clone was observed a handful of times. The chain combines TRBV2 with TRBJ2-2; D is unresolved. The germline V and J ends were trimmed by 10 bases and 4 bases, with 4 bases remaining between them. The CDR3 is 10 amino acids. CDR1 SNHLY and CDR2 FYNNEI come from the germline V gene. CDR3 in DNA: TGTGCCATCGGCACCGGGGAGCTGTTTTTT. Translating it yields CAIGTGELFF.

V and J are TRBV18 and TRBJ1-3; D is ambiguous. The CDR3 loop spans 14 amino acids. Trimming cost V 3 bases and J 7 bases, with 13 bases left between them. Germline CDR1 and CDR2: KGHSH and LQKENI. CDR3 protein: CASSPASRGNTIYF. CDR3 nucleotide sequence: TGTGCCAGCTCACCGGCTTCTCGAGGGAACACCATATATTTT.